The text below deals with one T cell receptor (beta chain). Its antigen remains unidentified. The data belong to a study of cytomegalovirus exposure and HLA in healthy donors. Study-wide points: The study flagged fewer than 200 TCR beta chains as cytomegalovirus-associated.

CDR3 size: 15 residues. Germline V gene sequence: CDR1 SEHNR, CDR2 FQNEAQ (reference sequence). The V end lost 1 base, the J end lost 3 bases, and 12 bases lay between the germline ends. In the PCR, 60 Vbeta and 13 Jbeta primers were used. Repertoires were generated with immunoSEQ multiplex PCR, while TCRdb's copy carries only in-frame clones and drops some. Its table lists approximately 110,000 clones. The V call is TRBV7-9, the J call TRBJ1-2; D is ambiguous. This receptor was taken from a man aged 35 to 55 in good health and CMV-seronegative. The sequencing sample was made of PBMCs. In DNA form, the CDR3 reads TGTGCCAGCAGCTTAGGCCACTCAACGGACTATGGCTACACCTTC. Its protein is CASSLGHSTDYGYTF. The whole variable domain, filled in from reference TRBV7-9 and TRBJ1-2, reads DTGVSQNPRHKITKRGQNVTFRCDPISEHNRLYWYRQTLGQGPEFLTYFQNEAQLEKSRLLSDRFSAERPKGSFSTLEIQRTEQGDSAMYLCASSLGHSTDYGYTFGSGTRLTVV.